A single sample gave rise to the 25 T cell receptor beta chains below, sequenced in a study of T cell clonality in common variable immunodeficiency. Measured with immunoSEQ multiplex PCR; TCRdb has only the in-frame clones, and not every one. The repertoire yields roughly 70,000 clones, none seen only once; the top ten contain around 1.7%. Sequencing was done on a sample of peripheral blood mononuclear cells. These receptors all come from a person aged 18-70 years in good health.

Many counts were recorded for this clone. The CDR3 extends 3 residues past the end of the read, so its final part is completed from the germline J gene. The chain employs TRBV20-1 and TRBJ2-7; weak D call: TRBD1 (5 bases). Germline CDR1 is DFQATT and CDR2 is SNEGSKA (reference sequence). V lost 6 bases and J 2 bases, leaving 8 bases between the germline ends. The CDR3 consists of 11 residues. CDR3 in amino acids: CSAQGTYEQYF. Partial CDR3 DNA: TGCAGTGCCCAGGGCACCTACGAG.

In this sample, this clone turned up many times. The sequenced fragment ends 3 residues before the CDR3 boundary, so the rest is inferred from the germline J gene. The rearrangement links TRBV28 to TRBJ1-1, with 8 positions matching TRBD1. CDR3 size: 15 residues. In germline, CDR1 is MDHEN, CDR2 SYDVKM. Germline trimming cut 6 bases from V and 1 base from J; bases unmatched to any gene: 7. The CDR3 spells CASRPQGARNTEAFF. The DNA read from the CDR3 is TGTGCCAGCAGGCCCCAGGGGGCGCGGAACACTGAA. Variable domain in full (rest from reference TRBV28 and TRBJ1-1): DVKVTQSSRYLVKRTGEKVFLECVQDMDHENMFWYRQDPGLGLRLIYFSYDVKMKEKGDIPEGYSVSREKKERFSLILESASTNQTSMYLCASRPQGARNTEAFFGQGTRLTVV.

This clone was observed many times. Read sequence stops 3 residues before the CDR3 end, and the germline J gene provides the missing end. The rearrangement uses TRBV20-1 and TRBJ1-3, with 9 bases fitting TRBD1. The trim removed 4 bases at V and 8 bases at J, leaving 6 bases unmatched. The CDR3 runs 13 residues. The germline V gene has CDR1 DFQATT and CDR2 SNEGSKA (reference sequence). Partial CDR3 DNA: TGCAGTGCTAAAATACAGGGGGCTGACACC. It is translated as CSAKIQGADT. Given in full, the CDR3 is CSAKIQGADTIYF.

At least ten counts were recorded for this clone. The read gets to within 3 residues of the CDR3 end, and the germline J gene fills in the rest. The rearrangement links TRBV19 to TRBJ2-4; TRBD2 agrees at 7 bases. From germline, CDR1 is LNHDA and CDR2 SQIVND (reference sequence). Trimming removed 5 bases from V and 5 bases from J; junction bases left unmatched: 9. This CDR3 is built from 15 residues. The sequenced part of the CDR3 DNA is TGTGCCAGTAGTGGGCTTGGGAGGGGCGAAAACATT. As protein: CASSGLGRGENI. The whole CDR3 sequence reads CASSGLGRGENIQYF.

The table lists this clone with many counts. The read terminates 3 residues before the CDR3 end, so the remaining end is supplied by the germline J gene. The chain uses TRBV10-3 and TRBJ1-6; 7 bases match TRBD1. The CDR3 extends over 14 amino acids. Looked up from germline, CDR1 is ENHRY and CDR2 is SYGVKD. V lost 2 bases, J lost 5 bases, and 0 bases stayed unmatched. The DNA read from the CDR3 is TGTGCCATCAGTGAGGGGACAGATAATTCACCC. Protein product: CAISEGTDNSP. The complete CDR3 protein is CAISEGTDNSPLHF.

At least ten counts were recorded for this clone. From the germline J gene comes the end of the CDR3, since the read stops 3 residues before it. The J gene is TRBJ2-2, the V gene TRBV20-1; TRBD1 agrees at 12 bases. The germline CDR1 and CDR2 sequences are DFQATT and SNEGSKA (reference sequence). The V gene end was trimmed by 4 bases and the J gene end by 4 bases; junction bases not matched to a gene: 4. This CDR3 is built from 15 residues. The covered CDR3 bases are TGCAGTGCTACCCGGGGACAGGGGGCCACCGGGGAG. Amino acids: CSATRGQGATGE. The CDR3 reads in full as CSATRGQGATGELFF.

This clone occurred many times. The read stops 3 residues short of the end of the CDR3; the missing end is completed from the germline J gene. The chain joins TRBV7-3 to TRBJ2-5; TRBD1 matches 10 bases. Per germline, CDR1 SGHTA and CDR2 FQGTGA. J was trimmed by 5 bases and V by 5 bases; bases with no gene match: 5. There are 14 residues in the CDR3. The CDR3 protein is CASSRWTGGETQYF. The part of the CDR3 DNA that was read is TGTGCCAGCAGCCGCTGGACAGGGGGTGAGACC.

This clone was counted many times. Sequencing ends 3 residues short of the CDR3 end; the germline J gene provides the rest. The rearrangement joins TRBV5-1 to TRBJ2-5, with TRBD1 matching over 9 bases. Germline loops: CDR1 SGHRS, CDR2 YFSETQ. V shed 5 bases and J 5 bases; nucleotides not matched to a gene: 7. The CDR3 covers 14 residues. CDR3 loop: CASSSDRGGETQYF. The CDR3 bases that were read are TGCGCCAGCAGTTCGGACAGGGGAGGGGAGACC.

Ten or more counts support this clone. The CDR3 end lies 3 residues beyond the end of the read and is filled in from the germline J gene. The chain recombines TRBV4-1 with TRBJ1-5; no reliable D call. Germline-derived CDR1 and CDR2 are MGHRA and YSYEKL. V dropped 0 bases and J dropped 0 bases, with 3 bases sitting between them. The CDR3 extends over 14 amino acids. The CDR3 sequence: CASSQEHSNQPQHF. Incomplete CDR3 DNA: TGCGCCAGCAGCCAAGAACATAGCAATCAGCCC.

Remarks on this clone: With the read ending 3 residues before the CDR3 end, the germline J gene is used to fill in that end. This chain joins TRBV10-3 and TRBJ2-7; 9 bases match TRBD1. Per the germline V gene, CDR1 is ENHRY and CDR2 is SYGVKD. The CDR3 is 12 residues long. Losses at the gene ends were 8 bases for V and 5 bases for J; bases not matched to a gene: 4. CDR3 amino acids: CAIGGTGNEQYF. CDR3 DNA (partial): TGTGCCATCGGAGGGACAGGGAACGAG.

This clone has a count of ten or more. CDR3: CASSQVLAGNNEQFF. The DNA read from the CDR3 is TGTGCCAGCAGCCAAGTTCTAGCGGGGAACAATGAG. This chain connects TRBV14 to TRBJ2-1; the match to TRBD2 covers 9 bases. The read terminates 3 residues before the CDR3 end, so the remaining end is supplied by the germline J gene. The CDR3 has 15 residues. Germline lookup yields CDR1 SGHDN and CDR2 FVKESK. V shed 1 base, J shed 5 bases, and the junction held 3 bases outside the gene matches. Variable domain in full (rest from reference TRBV14 and TRBJ2-1): EAGVTQFPSHSVIEKGQTVTLRCDPISGHDNLYWYRRVMGKEIKFLLHFVKESKQDESGMPNNRFLAERTGGTYSTLKVQPAELEDSGVYFCASSQVLAGNNEQFFGPGTRLTVL.

This clone has at least ten counts. The read gets to within 3 residues of the CDR3 end, and the germline J gene fills in the rest. V usage is TRBV10-2 and J usage is TRBJ1-4; D remains ambiguous. With 5 bases removed from V and 7 bases from J, the gap between germline ends came to 17 bases. The CDR3 runs 15 residues. CDR1 and CDR2 from the germline V gene are WSHSY and SAAADI. The CDR3 bases that were read are TGCGCCAGCAGTACCCGGCAGGCCTTGAGTGAAAAA. Translating it yields CASSTRQALSEK. The complete CDR3 protein is CASSTRQALSEKLFF.

The sample holds a few counts of this clone. Read sequence stops 3 residues before the CDR3 end, and the germline J gene provides the missing end. This sequence joins TRBV5-1 and TRBJ2-3; 11 bases map to TRBD2. Germline-derived CDR1 and CDR2 are SGHRS and YFSETQ. This CDR3 is built from 15 residues. After removal of 4 bases from V and 1 base from J, the junction contained 2 bases not matched to a gene. The sequenced CDR3 bases are TGCGCCAGCAGCCAACTAGCGGGGGGCACAGATACG. Its translation: CASSQLAGGTDT. The complete CDR3 sequence is CASSQLAGGTDTQYF. Variable domain in full (rest from reference TRBV5-1 and TRBJ2-3): KAGVTQTPRYLIKTRGQQVTLSCSPISGHRSVSWYQQTPGQGLQFLFEYFSETQRNKGNFPGRFSGRQFSNSRSEMNVSTLELGDSALYLCASSQLAGGTDTQYFGPGTRLTVL.

Ten or more counts support this clone. Read sequence stops 3 residues before the CDR3 end, and the germline J gene provides the missing end. The chain employs TRBV18 and TRBJ2-5; 8 bases are shared with TRBD2. CDR3 length equals 16 residues. Germline-derived CDR1 and CDR2 are KGHSH and LQKENI. V gave up 2 bases and J gave up 5 bases; unmatched junction bases: 10. The CDR3 is CASSPTTAGGGETQYF. CDR3 bases read: TGTGCCAGCTCACCAACGACGGCGGGAGGAGGGGAGACC.

There are many counts of this clone. The read ends 3 residues before the CDR3 terminus; that terminus is restored from the germline J gene. The chain is built from TRBV7-3 and TRBJ2-6; 8 bases line up with TRBD1. The CDR3 spans 18 residues. Trimming took 7 bases from V and 4 from J; bases not matched to a gene: 15. Germline V CDR1 and CDR2: SGHTA, FQGTGA. CDR3 protein: CASKPPGQVPSGANVLTF. The CDR3 DNA, read in part, is TGTGCCAGCAAACCCCCGGGACAGGTTCCCTCGGGGGCCAACGTC. Full variable domain (missing parts from reference TRBV7-3 and TRBJ2-6): GAGVSQTPSNKVTEKGKYVELRCDPISGHTALYWYRQSLGQGPEFLIYFQGTGAADDSGLPNDRFFAVRPEGSVSTLKIQRTERGDSAVYLCASKPPGQVPSGANVLTFGAGSRLTVL.

Many counts were recorded for this clone. A much larger clone lies a single base off, so this may be a read error. The read comes to an end 3 residues before the CDR3 does, leaving the germline J gene to fill in the end. This chain joins TRBV7-9 and TRBJ2-2; 8 nucleotides line up with TRBD1. The ends lost 3 bases at V and 1 base at J; junction bases unmatched: 1. The CDR3 sequence is 15 residues long. CDR1 is SEHNR, CDR2 FQNEAQ, per germline (reference sequence). Partial CDR3 DNA: TGTGCCAGCAGCTTCGGACAGGGGAACACCGGGGAG. Its translation: CASSFGQGNTGE. The full CDR3 sequence reads CASSFGQGNTGELFF.

This clone was counted at least ten times. The read is 3 residues too short to cover the CDR3 end, so that end is filled in from the germline J gene. V gene TRBV14 combines with J gene TRBJ2-1; 9 bases map to TRBD1. From germline, CDR1 is SGHDN and CDR2 FVKESK. The V gene end was trimmed by 3 bases and the J gene end by 9 bases; junction bases not matched to a gene: 3. CDR3 size: 13 residues. CDR3: CASSQDRGGEQFF. The CDR3 DNA, read in part, is TGTGCCAGCAGCCAGGACAGGGGTGGTGAG.

At least ten counts were recorded for this clone. The missing CDR3 end, 3 residues past where the read stops, is filled in from the germline J gene. The V and J genes are TRBV28 and TRBJ2-7; D unresolved. V was cut by 7 bases and J by 5 bases, with 12 bases left in between. The CDR3 sequence is 12 residues long. CDR1 MDHEN and CDR2 SYDVKM come from the germline V gene. The CDR3 reads CASTTVLNEQYF. Incomplete CDR3 DNA: TGTGCCAGCACAACGGTGTTAAACGAG.

Ten or more counts support this clone. With the read ending 3 residues before the CDR3 end, the germline J gene is used to fill in that end. This rearrangement joins TRBV7-9 to TRBJ2-7; D is uncertain. The CDR3 spans 13 residues. Per the germline V gene, CDR1 is SEHNR and CDR2 is FQNEAQ (reference sequence). V was shortened by 5 bases and J by 3 bases, with 11 bases between the two germline ends. CDR3 bases read: TGTGCCAGCAGCAAAACAGATATCTACGAG. Residues: CASSKTDIYE. The whole CDR3 region reads CASSKTDIYEQYF. The entire variable domain, with the rest obtained from reference TRBV7-9 and TRBJ2-7, is as follows: DTGVSQNPRHKITKRGQNVTFRCDPISEHNRLYWYRQTLGQGPEFLTYFQNEAQLEKSRLLSDRFSAERPKGSFSTLEIQRTEQGDSAMYLCASSKTDIYEQYFGPGTRLTVT.

For this clone: The read ends 3 residues shy of where the CDR3 ends; the end is completed using the germline J gene. J is TRBJ2-1 and V is TRBV20-1, with D perhaps matching TRBD1 or TRBD2 (7 bases each). Germline CDR1 reads DFQATT; CDR2 reads SNEGSKA (reference sequence). This CDR3 region has 16 residues. Trimming shortened V by 5 bases and J by 2 bases, and 19 bases separated the two germline ends. CDR3 protein: CSAQGGGSKTYNEQFF. The sequenced part of the CDR3 DNA is TGCAGTGCTCAAGGGGGCGGGAGTAAGACCTACAATGAG.

This clone was seen ten or more times. The CDR3 end is not reached by the read, which stops 3 residues before it; the germline J gene fills it in. This rearrangement joins TRBV19 to TRBJ1-2; D is perhaps TRBD1 (6 bases). V lost 7 bases and J 4 bases, leaving 13 bases between the germline ends. Germline CDR1 is LNHDA and CDR2 is SQIVND (reference sequence). This CDR3 is built from 13 residues. CDR3 bases read: TGTGCCAGTAACTCACAGGGAAGCTATGGC. The encoded protein is CASNSQGSYG. The complete CDR3 protein is CASNSQGSYGYTF.

This clone appeared many times. The CDR3 DNA, read in part, is TGTGCCAGCCAGGCTAGCGGTTACAATGAG. The encoded protein is CASQASGYNE. The full CDR3 is CASQASGYNEQFF. This chain connects TRBV12-3 or TRBV12-4 to TRBJ2-1, with 7 bases identical to TRBD2. The read ends 3 residues early relative to the CDR3; the germline J gene fills the gap. The CDR3 covers 13 residues. V lost 8 bases and J lost 4; bases outside the gene matches: 5.

This clone came up a few times. The CDR3 end falls 3 residues outside the read, so it is completed with the germline J gene. J is TRBJ2-7 and V is TRBV7-9; 10 nucleotides line up with TRBD2. This CDR3 is built from 15 residues. Germline lookup yields CDR1 SEHNR and CDR2 FQNEAQ (reference sequence). Trimming removed 1 base from V and 6 bases from J; junction bases left unmatched: 6. Here the CDR3 reads CASSLESGGASEQYF. Incomplete CDR3 DNA: TGTGCCAGCAGCTTAGAGAGCGGGGGGGCCTCCGAG.

The sample holds many counts of this clone. From the germline J gene comes the end of the CDR3, since the read stops 3 residues before it. V usage is TRBV19 and J usage is TRBJ2-1; D not resolved. The CDR3 spans 13 residues. Per germline, CDR1 LNHDA and CDR2 SQIVND (reference sequence). V dropped 4 bases and J dropped 1 base, with 5 bases sitting between them. This chain's CDR3 is CASSTVSYNEQFF. The sequenced CDR3 bases are TGTGCCAGTAGTACGGTGTCCTACAATGAG.

This clone was recorded many times. The CDR3 end falls 3 residues outside the read, so it is completed with the germline J gene. The rearrangement links TRBV7-8 to TRBJ2-2; TRBD2 matches at 12 bases. This CDR3 spans 16 amino acids. Germline V lookup: CDR1 SGHVS, CDR2 FQNEAQ. Germline trimming cut 5 bases from V and 7 bases from J; bases unmatched to any gene: 8. CDR3 amino acids: CASSLSGLAGIGELFF. The CDR3 bases that were read are TGTGCCAGCAGCCTATCGGGACTAGCGGGTATCGGGGAG.